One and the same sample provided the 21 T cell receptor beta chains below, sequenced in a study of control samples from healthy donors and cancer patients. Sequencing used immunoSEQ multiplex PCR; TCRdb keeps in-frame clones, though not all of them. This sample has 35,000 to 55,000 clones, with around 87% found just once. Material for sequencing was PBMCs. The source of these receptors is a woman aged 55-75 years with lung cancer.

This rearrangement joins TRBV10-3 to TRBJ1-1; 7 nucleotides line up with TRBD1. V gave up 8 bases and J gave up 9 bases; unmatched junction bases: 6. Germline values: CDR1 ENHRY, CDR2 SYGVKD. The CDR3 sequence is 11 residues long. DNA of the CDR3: TGTGCCATCGTGTCGACAGGGCAAGCTTTCTTT. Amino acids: CAIVSTGQAFF.

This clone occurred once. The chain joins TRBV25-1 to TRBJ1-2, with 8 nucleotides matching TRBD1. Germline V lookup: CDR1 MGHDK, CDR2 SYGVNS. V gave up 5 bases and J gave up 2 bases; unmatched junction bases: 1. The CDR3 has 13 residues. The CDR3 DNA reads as TGTGCCAGCAGTCGACAGGGGAACTATGGCTACACCTTC. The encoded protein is CASSRQGNYGYTF.

This CDR3 reads CASSSWTELTNTGELFF. The CDR3 DNA reads TGTGCCAGCAGCTCCTGGACGGAACTAACGAACACCGGGGAGCTGTTTTTT. V usage is TRBV5-6 and J usage is TRBJ2-2; D is undetermined. The CDR3 runs to 17 residues. The germline V and J ends were trimmed by 3 bases and 0 bases, with 15 bases remaining between them. Germline V gives CDR1 SGHDT, CDR2 YYEEEE. Full variable domain (outside the CDR3, taken from reference TRBV5-6 and TRBJ2-2): DAGVTQSPTHLIKTRGQQVTLRCSPKSGHDTVSWYQQALGQGPQFIFQYYEEEERQRGNFPDRFSGHQFPNYSSELNVNALLLGDSALYLCASSSWTELTNTGELFFGEGSRLTVL.

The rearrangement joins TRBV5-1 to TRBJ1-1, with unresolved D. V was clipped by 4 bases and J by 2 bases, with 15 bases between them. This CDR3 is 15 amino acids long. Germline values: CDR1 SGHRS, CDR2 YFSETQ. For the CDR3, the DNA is TGCGCCAGCAGCCGGAGACCTACAGCAAACACTGAAGCTTTCTTT. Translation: CASSRRPTANTEAFF.

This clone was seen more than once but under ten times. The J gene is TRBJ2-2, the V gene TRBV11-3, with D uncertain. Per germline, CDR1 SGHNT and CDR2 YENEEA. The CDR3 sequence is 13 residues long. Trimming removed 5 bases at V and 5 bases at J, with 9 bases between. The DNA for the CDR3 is TGTGCCAGCAGCCCAACCCGAACCGGGGAGCTGTTTTTT. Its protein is CASSPTRTGELFF.

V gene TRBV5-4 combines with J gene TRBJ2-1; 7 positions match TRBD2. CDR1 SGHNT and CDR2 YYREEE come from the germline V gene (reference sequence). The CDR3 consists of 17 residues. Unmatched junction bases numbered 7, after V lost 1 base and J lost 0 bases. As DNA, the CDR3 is TGTGCCAGCAGCTTGTCAGGTGGCGGGAGCTCCTACAATGAGCAGTTCTTC. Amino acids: CASSLSGGGSSYNEQFF. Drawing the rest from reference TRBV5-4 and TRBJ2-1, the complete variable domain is ETGVTQSPTHLIKTRGQQVTLRCSSQSGHNTVSWYQQALGQGPQFIFQYYREEENGRGNFPPRFSGLQFPNYSSELNVNALELDDSALYLCASSLSGGGSSYNEQFFGPGTRLTVL.

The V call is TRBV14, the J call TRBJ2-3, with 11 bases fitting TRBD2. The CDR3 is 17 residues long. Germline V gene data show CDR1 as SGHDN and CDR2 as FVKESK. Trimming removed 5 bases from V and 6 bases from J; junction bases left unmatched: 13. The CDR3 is CASSDPAGTSGWDTQYF. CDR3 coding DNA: TGTGCCAGCAGCGACCCAGCTGGGACTAGCGGTTGGGATACGCAGTATTTT.

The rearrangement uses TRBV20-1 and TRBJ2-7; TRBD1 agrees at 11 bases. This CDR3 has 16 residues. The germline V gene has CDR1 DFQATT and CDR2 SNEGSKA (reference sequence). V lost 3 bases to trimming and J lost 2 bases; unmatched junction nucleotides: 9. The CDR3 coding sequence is TGCAGTGCTAGTATCTCGGGACAGGGGGTTACCTACGAGCAGTACTTC. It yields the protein CSASISGQGVTYEQYF.

The CDR3 loop is CASSSPGTGINSPLHF. The CDR3 nucleotides are TGTGCCAGCAGTTCACCCGGGACAGGGATCAATTCACCCCTCCACTTT. The chain links TRBV28 to TRBJ1-6; TRBD1 agrees at 9 bases. Unmatched junction bases numbered 8, after V lost 4 bases and J lost 7 bases. Germline V lookup: CDR1 MDHEN, CDR2 SYDVKM. This CDR3 has 16 amino acids. Using reference TRBV28 and TRBJ1-6 for the parts outside the CDR3, the full variable domain is DVKVTQSSRYLVKRTGEKVFLECVQDMDHENMFWYRQDPGLGLRLIYFSYDVKMKEKGDIPEGYSVSREKKERFSLILESASTNQTSMYLCASSSPGTGINSPLHFGNGTRLTVT.

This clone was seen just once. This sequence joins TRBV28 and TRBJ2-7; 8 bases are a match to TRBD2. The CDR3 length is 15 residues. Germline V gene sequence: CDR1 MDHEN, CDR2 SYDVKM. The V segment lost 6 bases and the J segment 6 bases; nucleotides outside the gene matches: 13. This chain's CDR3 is CASRGSGSGAVEQYF. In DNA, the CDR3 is TGTGCCAGCAGGGGGAGCGGGAGCGGGGCGGTCGAGCAGTACTTC. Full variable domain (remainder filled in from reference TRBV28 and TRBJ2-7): DVKVTQSSRYLVKRTGEKVFLECVQDMDHENMFWYRQDPGLGLRLIYFSYDVKMKEKGDIPEGYSVSREKKERFSLILESASTNQTSMYLCASRGSGSGAVEQYFGPGTRLTVT.

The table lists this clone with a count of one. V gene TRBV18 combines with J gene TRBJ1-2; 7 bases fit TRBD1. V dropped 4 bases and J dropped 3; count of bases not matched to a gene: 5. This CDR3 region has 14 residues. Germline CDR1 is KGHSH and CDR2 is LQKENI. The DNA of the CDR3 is TGTGCCAGCTCACTCGGACAGGAACACTATGGCTACACCTTC. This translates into CASSLGQEHYGYTF.

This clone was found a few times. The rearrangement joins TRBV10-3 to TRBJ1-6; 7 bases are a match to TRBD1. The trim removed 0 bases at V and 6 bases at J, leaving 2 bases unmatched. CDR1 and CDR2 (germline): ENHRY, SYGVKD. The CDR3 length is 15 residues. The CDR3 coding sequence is TGTGCCATCAGTGAGTCCCAGGGGGGTAATTCACCCCTCCACTTT. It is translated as CAISESQGGNSPLHF.

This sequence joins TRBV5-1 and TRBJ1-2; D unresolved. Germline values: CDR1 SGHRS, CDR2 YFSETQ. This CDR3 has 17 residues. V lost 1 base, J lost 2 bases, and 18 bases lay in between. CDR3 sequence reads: CASSLRADTRSNYGYTF. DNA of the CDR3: TGCGCCAGCAGCTTGCGTGCTGACACAAGATCCAACTATGGCTACACCTTC.

CDR3 nucleotides: TGTGCCAGCAGCTCCGAGATGGGGCAGCAGTTCTTC. Protein product: CASSSEMGQQFF. The chain couples TRBV11-1 to TRBJ2-1; a possible D gene is TRBD1 (5 bases). Germline-derived CDR1 and CDR2 are SGHAT and FQDESV (reference sequence). Trimming took off 4 bases at V and 11 bases at J, with 12 bases between the two ends. This CDR3 contains 12 residues.

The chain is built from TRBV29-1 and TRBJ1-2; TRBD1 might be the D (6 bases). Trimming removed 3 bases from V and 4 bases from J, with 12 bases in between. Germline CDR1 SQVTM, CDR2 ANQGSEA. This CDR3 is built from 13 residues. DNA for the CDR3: TGCAGCGTTGATGAAGGGACAAGCTATGGCTACACCTTC. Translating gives CSVDEGTSYGYTF.

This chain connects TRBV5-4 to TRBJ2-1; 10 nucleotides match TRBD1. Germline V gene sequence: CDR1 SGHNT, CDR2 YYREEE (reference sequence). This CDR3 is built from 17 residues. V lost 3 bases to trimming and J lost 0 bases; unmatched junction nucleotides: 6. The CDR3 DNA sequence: TGTGCCAGCAGCTGGGACAGGGGACCTGTCTCCTACAATGAGCAGTTCTTC. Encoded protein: CASSWDRGPVSYNEQFF. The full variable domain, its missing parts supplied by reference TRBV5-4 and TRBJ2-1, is ETGVTQSPTHLIKTRGQQVTLRCSSQSGHNTVSWYQQALGQGPQFIFQYYREEENGRGNFPPRFSGLQFPNYSSELNVNALELDDSALYLCASSWDRGPVSYNEQFFGPGTRLTVL.

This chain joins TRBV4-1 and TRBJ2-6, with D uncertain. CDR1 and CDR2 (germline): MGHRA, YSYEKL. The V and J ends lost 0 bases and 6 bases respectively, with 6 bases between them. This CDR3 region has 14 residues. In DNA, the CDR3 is TGCGCCAGCAGCCAAGAGAGAGAGGCCAACGTCCTGACTTTC. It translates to CASSQEREANVLTF.

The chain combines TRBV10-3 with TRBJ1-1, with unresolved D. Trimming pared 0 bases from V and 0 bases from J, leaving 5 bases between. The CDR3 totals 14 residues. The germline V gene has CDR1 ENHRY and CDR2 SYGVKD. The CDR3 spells CAISESQMNTEAFF. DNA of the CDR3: TGTGCCATCAGTGAGTCCCAGATGAACACTGAAGCTTTCTTT.

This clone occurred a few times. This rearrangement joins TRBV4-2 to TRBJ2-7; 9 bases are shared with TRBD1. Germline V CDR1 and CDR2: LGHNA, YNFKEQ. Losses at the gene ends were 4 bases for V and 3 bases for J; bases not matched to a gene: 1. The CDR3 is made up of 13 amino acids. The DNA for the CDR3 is TGTGCCAGCAGCCGGGACAGGGACTACGAGCAGTACTTC. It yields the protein CASSRDRDYEQYF.

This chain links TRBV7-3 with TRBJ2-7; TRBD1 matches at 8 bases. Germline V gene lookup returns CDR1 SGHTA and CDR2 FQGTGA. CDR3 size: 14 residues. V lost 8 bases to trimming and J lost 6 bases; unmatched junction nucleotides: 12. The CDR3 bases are TGTGCCAGCGCTCGCGGGACAGGCTCTTCCGAGCAGTACTTC. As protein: CASARGTGSSEQYF.

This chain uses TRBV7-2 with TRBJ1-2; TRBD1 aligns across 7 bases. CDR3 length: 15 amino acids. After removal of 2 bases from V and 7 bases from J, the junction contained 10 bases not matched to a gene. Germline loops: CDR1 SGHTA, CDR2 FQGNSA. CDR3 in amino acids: CASSLQPLDRSGYTF. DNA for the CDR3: TGTGCCAGCAGCTTACAACCCTTGGACAGGTCTGGCTACACCTTC.